This T cell receptor beta chain was identified during a study of T cell responses to AZD1222 COVID-19 vaccine. Trimming cost V 2 bases and J 9 bases; bases outside gene matches: 14. The CDR3 consists of 17 residues. Looked up from germline, CDR1 is SGHNT and CDR2 is YYREEE (reference sequence). The study, taken as a whole, reports: The sample set comprised mostly white British donors with more females, and clonal diversity was possibly underestimated.

On this clone itself: What it binds is not known.

Only in-frame clones appear in the TCRdb table, and some are missing; sequencing was by immunoSEQ multiplex PCR. Counted here are some 110,000 clones, roughly 91% occurring once; the ten biggest clones make up roughly 7%. The source was peripheral blood, collected 28 days after the second AZD1222 dose. The gene calls are TRBV5-4 and TRBJ1-6; TRBD1 matches 7 bases. The receptor was derived from an adult who received the AZD1222 COVID-19 vaccine. CDR3 in amino acids: CASSLPQGGGDGSPLHF. For the CDR3, the DNA is TGTGCCAGCAGCTTACCCCAGGGGGGGGGCGACGGTTCACCCCTCCACTTT.